This TCR beta chain was sequenced during a study of response to subunit inactivated influenza vaccine. V gave up 6 bases and J gave up 10 bases, with 16 bases separating them. This CDR3 region has 13 residues. Germline lookup yields CDR1 KGHSH and CDR2 LQKENI. Each CDR3 protein gets one entry after TCRdb re-called the RT-PCR reads with MiXCR. The sample holds some 480,000 distinct CDR3 sequences, 9.5% to 12% seen once. This clonotype turned up a few times. The V gene is TRBV18, the J gene TRBJ2-1; tentatively, D is TRBD1 (5 bases). This TCR was sampled from a man aged 45-60 years who received an inactivated influenza vaccine. Sequenced here: PBMCs from blood, sampled 45 days after vaccination. The CDR3, as DNA: TGTGCCAGCTCCCGAAGACAGTCCGACGAGCAGTTCTTC. This encodes CASSRRQSDEQFF.